This T cell receptor (beta chain) derives from a study of cytomegalovirus exposure and HLA in healthy donors (dated by TCRdb to about 2017). Study-wide context: According to an earlier analysis of a few hundred of the donors, about 180 million T cells yielded over 90 million unique TCR beta sequences and about 300 Gb of sequence data. Roughly 320 gigabases of sequencing data and approximately 92 million unique TCR sequences made up an early release that covered approximately 700 HLA-typed donors. Among the roughly 400 genotyped donors, around 79% belonged to the genetic ancestry cluster associated with self-reported Caucasian donors. The study aimed to test whether signatures of past pathogen exposure could be identified by cataloging public T cell receptors. The study used immunosequencing to profile the T cell repertoires of several hundred subjects and linked those repertoires to cytomegalovirus serostatus. A separate validation cohort of 100 to 150 different subjects was used in addition to the approximately 610-subject first cohort. The study combined high-throughput TCR immunosequencing, statistical association of individual TCRs with disease status, and machine learning to predict cytomegalovirus infection status. In a later analysis, previously published TCR beta repertoires from 500 to 750 donors were re-analyzed and high-resolution HLA genotyping was added so that TCR occurrence patterns could be studied. Rather than using new phenotypic data, the later analysis identified candidate immune exposures from TCR beta sequences and from how often those sequences occurred across donors. To decide whether each TCR beta V gene segment behaved as functional or pseudogenic, an earlier analysis of approximately 590 of the donors relied on high-throughput TCR beta sequencing. Alongside the repertoire data, information on donor age, sex, ethnicity and CMV serostatus was compiled. In a later genetic analysis, genome-wide SNP genotypes for about three fifths of the roughly 670 donors were used, and that subset was treated as a discovery cohort. All discovery cohort repertoires had been generated on a single sequencing platform. Class I and class II HLA loci were covered by the typing at four-digit resolution. The number of donors typed differed by locus, with 629-630 for A, B, C, DRB1 and DQB1, over 500 for DQA1, under 610 for DPA1, and 400 to 490 for DPB1. Because of strong linkage in the cohort, roughly five DR-DQ haplotypes were treated as single units for association and clustering. Among about 390 genotyped donors of the cohort, an average of roughly 240,000 unique TCR beta nucleotide sequences were sequenced per donor, 15% to 20% of them non-productive. What the work shows at the level of the full study, not this receptor alone: The authors suggested that the approach could potentially be extended to other disease states and immunological phenotypes. Roughly uniform sequencing depth across donors was assumed in presence/absence analyses, although this assumption may not hold. The 87-base-pair reads could not distinguish some IMGT-functional V segments, including TRBV6-2 and TRBV6-3, so those segments were excluded. In a later analysis, several top co-occurrence clusters were reported to appear linked to parvovirus B19, influenza, CMV and Epstein-Barr virus. A few of the identified cytomegalovirus-associated TCR beta chains were confirmed in vitro to be specific for cytomegalovirus antigens. The study gave a list of around 170 TCR beta chains associated with cytomegalovirus. According to a later analysis, TCR association rates differed among HLA loci, with DRB1 alleles showing the most associated TCRs and HLA-C alleles showing the fewest. In a later genetic analysis, a missense DCLRE1C variant was associated with V-gene and J-gene trimming of TCR beta chains, and the association was replicated in an independent cohort. Specific HLA alleles were associated with more than 15,000 TCR beta sequences at a false discovery rate of 0.05 in a later analysis. A cluster of highly shared sequence variants was judged likely to be a technical artifact of the sequencing pipeline. Because some donors lacked HLA typing at each locus, the association tests relied only on the typed subset. A later analysis found that HLA-associated TCR beta chains were more clonally expanded and had lower generation probabilities than equally common non-associated chains. Most TCR sequences were observed very rarely across donors, whereas some public TCRs were present in many individuals. Assigning TCR associations to individual alleles was difficult when HLA alleles, especially DR and DQ, strongly co-occurred. According to a later analysis, most CMV-associated TCR beta chains appeared to be HLA-restricted, and the HLA associations seemed to be driven largely by CMV exposure. Compared with the approximately 720-donor mean, donors in an Asian-associated ancestry cluster had fewer N-insertions in productive TCRs, according to a later genetic analysis. Linkage disequilibrium might explain the correlated functional status among segregating V segments, but an unknown experimental factor could not be excluded. Immune exposure information for the cohort was limited to CMV serostatus. The classifier was reported to diagnose cytomegalovirus status with high specificity and sensitivity in both the original and validation cohorts. In an earlier analysis of around 500 of the donors, most TCR beta V segments appeared in productive rearrangements about 87% or about 30% of the time, broadly matching IMGT annotations. The cohort was sequenced for TCR beta chains only, and without alpha or paired-chain data the features that could be detected were limited. Approximately 18 rarely observed V segments, including chromosome 9 orphons, were excluded from the earlier analysis of just under 600 of the donors because counts were too low. A further reported finding was that TCR beta sequences accurately predicted the HLA-A and HLA-B alleles for most subjects in the first cohort.

Per the germline V gene, SGHRS is the CDR1 and YFSETQ is the CDR2. V was cut back by 0 bases and J by 2 bases, leaving a gap of 6 bases between them. The CDR3 spans 14 residues, from the cysteine through the phenylalanine. Only the CDR3 region is kept as DNA, spanning 42 bases read in frame from base 1. Library preparation was by the immunoSEQ multiplex PCR assay. For the multiplex PCR, a mixture combining 60 forward primers for TCR Vbeta segments and 13 reverse primers for TCR Jbeta segments was used. The CDR3 region of rearranged TCR beta genes was amplified from genomic DNA with a multiplex PCR assay. On the Illumina HiSeq System, the amplified TCR beta libraries were sequenced as 87-base-pair reads. Per the authors' processing: A later analysis tallied around 82 million unique TCR beta chains across the 660 or so repertoires, and around 12 million of those chains were shared by two or more donors. Raw reads were error-corrected and collapsed into unique sequences with a nearest-neighbor algorithm that merged closely related sequences to remove PCR and sequencing errors. V, D and J gene segments were assigned by aligning CDR3 sequences to IMGT reference sequences. For a sequence to be retained, at least a six-nucleotide match to both a V gene segment and a J gene segment was required. Rearrangements were classified as productive when the CDR3 lacked stop codons and remained in frame with V and J, and all other rearrangements were classified as non-productive. CDR3 was defined according to IMGT convention as the region running from the second conserved V-encoded cysteine to the conserved J-encoded phenylalanine. Sequences without an unambiguous match to a single V gene segment were excluded from the earlier analysis of 450 to 750 of the donors. In an earlier analysis of approximately 560 of the donors, a V segment was called functional when productive rearrangements were above 56.7%, and segregating when the standard deviation between donors exceeded 5%. A statistical classification framework was built for diagnosing cytomegalovirus status from the catalog of TCR beta chain sequences. A later analysis assigned V and J genes by comparing TCR nucleotide sequences with IMGT/GENE-DB human TR gene sequences. A later analysis assigned CDR3 sequences and most-parsimonious VDJ recombination scenarios with the TCRdist pipeline. In a later analysis, each TCR beta chain was defined by its CDR3 amino acid sequence together with its V-gene family, and reads lacking a unique V-gene family were excluded. In a later analysis, nearly 600 highly shared, low-generation-probability nucleotide sequences were removed to address suspected cross-contamination and a sequencing artifact. For each public chain, a later analysis derived a clonal expansion index from normalized ranks of inferred template counts within each repertoire. In a later analysis, generation probabilities were computed using a VDJ recombination model fitted to out-of-frame rearrangements, and the results were checked against IGoR. Hypergeometric tests were used in a later analysis to score TCR-TCR, TCR-HLA and TCR-CMV co-occurrence, with a repertoire-size bias correction applied to the TCR pairs. False discovery rates were estimated in a later analysis by permuting HLA or CMV assignments 20 times. A later analysis grouped co-occurring TCRs with DBSCAN, adding TCRdist sequence similarity when clustering within HLA-allele-positive subsets. Co-occurrence clustering excluded repertoires with fewer than 30,000 or more than 120,000 public chains, plus five with anomalous nucleotide sharing. In TCRdb, the immuneACCESS table is reduced to in-frame sequences with V and J assigned. These tables do not hold every clone; where another copy was compared, an unresolved V gene accounts for under half, and the others remain unexplained. Clone size and V and J calls were adopted from that table, with D and trimming inferred from the DNA. The sample records 75,000 to 100,000 clones, about 70% of which are singletons. Clones ranked in the top ten supply about 1.3% of the sample.

In the case of this clone: Its cognate antigen has yet to be identified. The record has no base qualities; no much larger clone is one base away.

The cohort comprised some 680 healthy bone marrow donors. Cohort members were all nominally healthy when sampled, although unrecorded immune exposures were likely present. The donor was CMV seronegative and was included in the group of 352 seronegative cohort members. A peripheral blood sample was collected from each donor, and TCR beta sequencing was performed on peripheral blood mononuclear cells. Genomic DNA was extracted from the blood cell samples with the Qiagen DNeasy Blood Extraction Kit. This chain joins TRBV5-1 to TRBJ1-3, with TRBD1 as a weak D call on 6 bases. This receptor was obtained from a female donor in good health and CMV-seronegative. Sequenced input: PBMCs. The CDR3 here reads CASSLDRAGNTIYF. The bases are TGCGCCAGCAGCTTGGACAGGGCTGGAAACACCATATATTTT.